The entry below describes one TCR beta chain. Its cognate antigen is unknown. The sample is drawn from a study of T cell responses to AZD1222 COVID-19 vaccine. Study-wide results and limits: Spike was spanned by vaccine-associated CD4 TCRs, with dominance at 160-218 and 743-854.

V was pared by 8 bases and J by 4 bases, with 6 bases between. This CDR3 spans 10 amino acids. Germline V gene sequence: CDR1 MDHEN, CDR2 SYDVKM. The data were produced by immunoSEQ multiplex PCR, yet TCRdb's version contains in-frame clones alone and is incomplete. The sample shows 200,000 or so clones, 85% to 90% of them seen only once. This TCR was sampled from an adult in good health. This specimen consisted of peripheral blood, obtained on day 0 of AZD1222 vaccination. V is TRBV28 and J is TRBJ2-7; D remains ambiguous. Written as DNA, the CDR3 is TGTGCCAGCGGGCGGTACGAGCAGTACTTC. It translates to CASGRYEQYF.